The T cell receptor beta chain under discussion was sequenced for a study of T cell responses to AZD1222 COVID-19 vaccine. General study points: Only after the peak T cell response were repertoires sampled. Reportedly, nearly half of unique spike TCRs recognized epitopes outside B.1.351/B.1.1.7 mutations.

Investigators merged groups given second doses at roughly 4 or roughly 12 weeks. The table came from immunoSEQ multiplex PCR; TCRdb's copy has only in-frame clones and leaves some out. The data show over 90,000 clones, about 93% seen once. Comment on this clone: Antigen: not known.

This receptor was identified in an adult who received the AZD1222 COVID-19 vaccine. The sample here was peripheral blood, taken 28 days after the second AZD1222 dose.

As DNA, the CDR3 is TGTGCCAGCATTTCGGGACAGGGACTTGGCGAGCAGTACTTC. Its translation: CASISGQGLGEQYF. The J gene is TRBJ2-7, the V gene TRBV6-5; 9 positions agree with TRBD1. V shed 7 bases and J 6 bases; nucleotides not matched to a gene: 10. This CDR3 is 14 amino acids long. CDR1 is MNHEY and CDR2 is SVGAGI in the germline V gene.